The rows below give T cell receptor beta chains drawn from one sample of a study of CD8+ T cells in alopecia areata. Assay: immunoSEQ multiplex PCR; the TCRdb copy retains only in-frame clones and omits some. Altogether over 70,000 clones are present, around 61% being singletons, with the ten largest covering around 24%. Sequences were derived from CD8+ T cells sorted from blood, sampled at week 24, from a patient treated with tofacitinib. The receptors originated from a human donor with alopecia areata. CDR3s leave out the opening cysteine and the closing phenylalanine or tryptophan. The D gene is left open where the match is weak.

>TRBJ2-3|TRBV5-5|-
ASSQDPTSPTDTQY
>TRBJ2-7|TRBV7-2|-
ASSFVNEQY
>TRBJ1-4|TRBV6-5|TRBD1
ASRVITGGYEKLF
>TRBJ2-5|TRBV7-9|TRBD2
ASSPPVGTSRGETQY
>TRBJ2-7|TRBV4-2|TRBD2
ASSQTSGGPNYEQY
>TRBJ2-1|TRBV15|TRBD1
ATSRDSGTGGYNEQF
>TRBJ2-2|TRBV7-6|TRBD1
ASSSGQGGNTGELF
>TRBJ2-6|TRBV6-1|-
ASSVASSGANVLT
>TRBJ2-7|TRBV27|-
ATGLSLAYEQY
>TRBJ2-7|TRBV29-1|-
SVEDHYEQY
>TRBJ2-7|TRBV30|-
AWSARSSYEQY
>TRBJ1-1|TRBV28|-
ASSLLGVRNTEAF
>TRBJ1-2|TRBV29-1|-
SVRFRRDLQGGYT
>TRBJ2-1|TRBV29-1|-
SVPSGTSSYNEQF